Below, 25 T cell receptor beta chains from the same sample are listed, as sequenced in a study of T cell changes during pregnancy in multiple sclerosis. This table comes from immunoSEQ multiplex PCR, and its TCRdb copy is limited to in-frame clones, with some not included. This sample yields over 65,000 clones, of which about 94% are seen a single time; less than 0.6% belongs to the top ten. The sequenced sample was peripheral blood, obtained in the third trimester of pregnancy. These receptors were collected from a female donor with multiple sclerosis, enrolled in a pregnancy study.

This CDR3 is CASSLLAGQGETQYF. The CDR3 DNA is TGTGCCAGCAGCTTACTAGCGGGTCAGGGAGAGACCCAGTACTTC. V is TRBV7-3 and J is TRBJ2-5; TRBD2 matches 8 bases. CDR3 length equals 15 residues. Losses at the gene ends were 2 bases for V and 4 bases for J; bases not matched to a gene: 6. Germline lookup yields CDR1 SGHTA and CDR2 FQGTGA.

The chain links TRBV6-5 to TRBJ2-7, with 7 nucleotides matching TRBD1. CDR1 and CDR2 from the germline V gene are MNHEY and SVGAGI. The CDR3 is made up of 14 amino acids. V was pared by 8 bases and J by 4 bases, with 11 bases of the junction left unmatched. The CDR3 bases are TGTGCCAGCGGGGGCGACAGGGTAGTTTACGAGCAGTACTTC. Translating gives CASGGDRVVYEQYF.

This clone was seen more than once but under ten times. CDR3 bases: TGTGCCAGCAGCTCAGCTAGCGGGGGGAGGGCCTACGAGCAGTACTTC. Translated: CASSSASGGRAYEQYF. V usage is TRBV7-9 and J usage is TRBJ2-7; the match to TRBD2 covers 11 bases. The CDR3 runs 16 residues. The trim removed 4 bases at V and 2 bases at J, leaving 7 bases unmatched. CDR1 SEHNR and CDR2 FQNEAQ come from the germline V gene (reference sequence).

The chain is built from TRBV11-2 and TRBJ2-3; 7 bases fit TRBD1. Germline V gene lookup returns CDR1 SGHAT and CDR2 FQNNGV. This CDR3 region has 16 residues. The trim removed 1 base at V and 2 bases at J, leaving 6 bases unmatched. DNA of the CDR3: TGTGCCAGCAGCTTAGGACAGGGCGCACACACAGATACGCAGTATTTT. Its protein product is CASSLGQGAHTDTQYF.

V is TRBV5-6 and J is TRBJ1-5, with D possibly being TRBD1 (6 bases). This CDR3 spans 16 amino acids. The germline V and J ends were trimmed by 2 bases and 5 bases, with 17 bases remaining between them. CDR1 is SGHDT and CDR2 is YYEEEE in the germline V gene. The chain's CDR3 is CASSLYSDRRDQPQHF. Written as DNA, the CDR3 is TGTGCCAGCAGCTTATACTCAGACAGGCGGGATCAGCCCCAGCATTTT.

As concerns this clone: Its ends do not fully match the called genes, so a read error is possible. V is TRBV5-1 and J is TRBJ2-2; 11 bases map to TRBD1. Germline CDR1 SGHRS, CDR2 YFSETQ. This CDR3 spans 15 amino acids. CDR3 DNA: TGCGCCAGCAGGTTGGGACAGGGGGACACCGGGGAGCTGTTTTTT. This encodes CASRLGQGDTGELFF.

The chain joins TRBV9 to TRBJ2-1; perhaps TRBD1 as D (6 bases). In germline, CDR1 is SGDLS, CDR2 YYNGEE. The germline V and J ends were trimmed by 3 bases and 8 bases, with 18 bases remaining between them. CDR3 length: 15 amino acids. CDR3 protein: CASSDGGLQHDEQFF. The CDR3 DNA is TGTGCCAGCAGCGATGGGGGCCTTCAACACGATGAGCAGTTCTTC.

This chain joins TRBV4-1 and TRBJ2-5; 7 positions match TRBD2. The V gene end was trimmed by 3 bases and the J gene end by 0 bases; junction bases not matched to a gene: 1. Per the germline V gene, CDR1 is MGHRA and CDR2 is YSYEKL. The CDR3 length is 14 residues. CDR3 residues: CASSHRGDQETQYF. In DNA form, the CDR3 reads TGCGCCAGCAGCCACCGGGGGGACCAAGAGACCCAGTACTTC.

The J gene is TRBJ2-5, the V gene TRBV9, with 11 bases that match TRBD2. V gave up 1 base and J gave up 3 bases; unmatched junction bases: 2. The CDR3 spans 15 residues. Germline values: CDR1 SGDLS, CDR2 YYNGEE. Written as DNA, the CDR3 is TGTGCCAGCAGCGTAACACTAGCGGGGGAAGAGACCCAGTACTTC. Its translation is CASSVTLAGEETQYF.

This clone was detected once. This chain uses TRBV7-2 with TRBJ2-1; 10 bases line up with TRBD2. V shed 4 bases and J 9 bases; nucleotides not matched to a gene: 6. The germline V gene encodes CDR1 SGHTA and CDR2 FQGNSA. This CDR3 comprises 14 residues. The CDR3 sequence is CASSSLAGVGEQFF. CDR3 coding DNA: TGTGCCAGCAGCTCTCTAGCGGGGGTAGGTGAGCAGTTCTTC.

The chain links TRBV5-6 to TRBJ1-3, with D possibly being TRBD1 (5 bases). V was shortened by 1 base and J by 2 bases, with 7 bases between the two germline ends. Germline V gene lookup returns CDR1 SGHDT and CDR2 YYEEEE. This CDR3 has 14 residues. The CDR3 sequence: CASSLIGAGNTIYF. DNA of the CDR3: TGTGCCAGCAGCTTGATAGGGGCTGGAAACACCATATATTTT.

The chain carries TRBV19 and TRBJ2-1, with TRBD2 matching over 8 bases. CDR3 length: 15 residues. Germline V gene data show CDR1 as LNHDA and CDR2 as SQIVND (reference sequence). V trimming: 6 bases; J trimming: 5 bases; junction bases outside the gene matches: 9. CDR3: CASSGLAGGDNEQFF. CDR3 DNA: TGTGCCAGTAGCGGCCTGGCGGGGGGAGACAATGAGCAGTTCTTC. Full variable domain (missing parts from reference TRBV19 and TRBJ2-1): DGGITQSPKYLFRKEGQNVTLSCEQNLNHDAMYWYRQDPGQGLRLIYYSQIVNDFQKGDIAEGYSVSREKKESFPLTVTSAQKNPTAFYLCASSGLAGGDNEQFFGPGTRLTVL.

This chain joins TRBV7-3 and TRBJ1-5; TRBD1 matches at 9 bases. Unmatched junction bases numbered 0, after V lost 2 bases and J lost 7 bases. Germline values: CDR1 SGHTA, CDR2 FQGTGA. CDR3 size: 13 residues. This chain's CDR3 is CASSLGQGQPQHF. The CDR3, as DNA: TGTGCCAGCAGCTTAGGACAGGGGCAGCCCCAGCATTTT.

The chain joins TRBV7-2 to TRBJ1-1; D gene uncertain. V dropped 1 base and J dropped 0 bases, with 12 bases sitting between them. Germline CDR1 is SGHTA and CDR2 is FQGNSA. The CDR3 is 16 residues long. CDR3 sequence (DNA): TGTGCCAGCAGCTTAGGGCTTATGGCTGTGAACACTGAAGCTTTCTTT. Its protein is CASSLGLMAVNTEAFF.

J is TRBJ1-4 and V is TRBV9; 10 nucleotides match TRBD1. This CDR3 is 14 amino acids long. J was trimmed by 7 bases and V by 0 bases; bases with no gene match: 0. Germline loops: CDR1 SGDLS, CDR2 YYNGEE. This chain's CDR3 is CASSVGTGGEKLFF. In DNA form, the CDR3 reads TGTGCCAGCAGCGTAGGGACAGGGGGTGAAAAACTGTTTTTT. Based on the CDR3 plus reference TRBV9 and TRBJ1-4, the full variable domain is DSGVTQTPKHLITATGQRVTLRCSPRSGDLSVYWYQQSLDQGLQFLIQYYNGEERAKGNILERFSAQQFPDLHSELNLSSLELGDSALYFCASSVGTGGEKLFFGSGTQLSVL.

A few counts support this clone. The V call is TRBV6-5, the J call TRBJ1-6, with TRBD1 matching 9 bases. Per germline, CDR1 MNHEY and CDR2 SVGAGI. V lost 0 bases and J lost 10; bases outside the gene matches: 4. This CDR3 has 15 residues. The CDR3, as DNA: TGTGCCAGCAGTTACTCGACAGGGGGGGAATCACCCCTCCACTTT. Translation gives CASSYSTGGESPLHF.

The rearrangement uses TRBV11-2 and TRBJ2-1; TRBD2 aligns across 7 bases. With 5 bases clipped from V and 1 base from J, the junction kept 2 bases outside the gene matches. This CDR3 has 14 residues. CDR1 and CDR2 (germline): SGHAT, FQNNGV. The CDR3 DNA follows: TGTGCCAGCAGCGGGACTATATCCTACAATGAGCAGTTCTTC. Its protein is CASSGTISYNEQFF.

The chain recombines TRBV12-2 with TRBJ2-4; the table's D call TRBD2 went unverified against the DNA. TRBV12-2 is described as a pseudogene. The CDR3 covers 19 residues. For the CDR3, the DNA is TGTGCAAGTCGCTTAGCGAGTTGGAGCGGGGGGCCTGGCAAAAACATTCAGTACTTC. Translation gives CASRLASWSGGPGKNIQYF.

The V gene is TRBV9, the J gene TRBJ1-5; 8 bases fit TRBD1. The length of the CDR3 is 14 residues. CDR1 SGDLS and CDR2 YYNGEE come from the germline V gene. V gave up 2 bases and J gave up 7 bases; unmatched junction bases: 5. This CDR3 reads CASSVGQGEQPQHF. The CDR3 DNA is TGTGCCAGCAGCGTCGGACAGGGTGAACAGCCCCAGCATTTT.

V is TRBV27 and J is TRBJ1-6; tentative D call: TRBD1 (6 bases). The CDR3 is 17 residues long. V dropped 7 bases and J dropped 0 bases, with 16 bases sitting between them. Germline lookup yields CDR1 MNHEY and CDR2 SMNVEV (reference sequence). CDR3 sequence (DNA): TGTGCCAGCACAAGGGACATTATGAGCTCCTATAATTCACCCCTCCACTTT. It yields the protein CASTRDIMSSYNSPLHF.

The V gene is TRBV9, the J gene TRBJ1-1; TRBD1 agrees at 12 bases. V was pared by 2 bases and J by 2 bases, with 4 bases of the junction left unmatched. The CDR3 is 16 residues long. CDR1 is SGDLS, CDR2 YYNGEE, per germline. As DNA, the CDR3 is TGTGCCAGCAGCGTGGGACAGGGGGCCCTTAACACTGAAGCTTTCTTT. This encodes CASSVGQGALNTEAFF.

The gene calls are TRBV9 and TRBJ1-3; 9 nucleotides line up with TRBD1. The CDR3 is 15 residues long. Trimming at V came to 1 base and at J to 4 bases, leaving 3 bases not matched to a gene. CDR1 is SGDLS, CDR2 YYNGEE, per germline. The CDR3 is CASSVTGGLGNTIYF. As DNA, the CDR3 is TGTGCCAGCAGCGTAACAGGGGGCTTAGGAAACACCATATATTTT.

The rearrangement joins TRBV7-3 to TRBJ1-1, with a tentative D call TRBD1 (6 bases). Trimming cost V 5 bases and J 6 bases, with 19 bases left between them. This CDR3 region has 15 residues. Germline CDR1 is SGHTA and CDR2 is FQGTGA. The CDR3 DNA reads TGTGCCAGCAGCGCTCCTTCAATCGAGGGGGCTGAAGCTTTCTTT. Translation gives CASSAPSIEGAEAFF.

This clone was picked up a small number of times. V and J are TRBV9 and TRBJ1-1, with no clear D. The CDR3 is 14 residues long. Germline V gene data show CDR1 as SGDLS and CDR2 as YYNGEE. V lost 0 bases and J 4 bases, leaving 10 bases between the germline ends. The CDR3 DNA is TGTGCCAGCAGCGTAGGGAGGGTAGGCACTGAAGCTTTCTTT. This gives the protein CASSVGRVGTEAFF.

The chain combines TRBV5-1 with TRBJ1-4, with D uncertain. Trimming took off 4 bases at V and 4 bases at J, with 14 bases between the two ends. CDR3 length: 15 amino acids. From germline, CDR1 is SGHRS and CDR2 YFSETQ. The CDR3 region has the DNA TGCGCCAGCAGCCTTCGGACGGGGATTAATGAAAAACTGTTTTTT. The encoded protein is CASSLRTGINEKLFF.